Listed below are T cell receptor beta chains from one sample, sequenced in a study of OX40 agonist ivuxolimab in advanced cancers. The assay was immunoSEQ multiplex PCR, and TCRdb's table has in-frame clones only and misses some. The repertoire holds about 60,000 clones, with 75% to 90% as singletons. This specimen was CD4+ or CD8+ T cells sorted from blood, taken in a trial of the OX40 agonist ivuxolimab. These receptors all stem from an adult with an advanced solid tumor such as melanoma, head and neck, liver or kidney cancer. The CDR3 runs from the conserved cysteine through the conserved F or W. D genes are given only for firm matches. Size is omitted from some rows. Given values are once, few, many or a class for expanded clones.

>TRBJ2-2|TRBD2|once|TRBV10-3
CAIRTSGTYTGELFF
TGTGCCATCAGGACTAGCGGGACATACACCGGGGAGCTGTTTTTT
>TRBJ2-1|TRBD1|-|TRBV19
CASSQDRDRVNNEQFF
TGTGCCAGTAGCCAAGACCGGGACAGGGTCAACAATGAGCAGTTCTTC
>TRBJ2-7|-|-|TRBV9
CASSVAEGRTYEQYF
TGTGCCAGCAGCGTAGCGGAAGGGAGGACCTACGAGCAGTACTTC
>TRBJ2-7|TRBD1|-|TRBV6-1
CASISGGTGGYEQYF
TGTGCCAGCATCTCGGGGGGGACAGGGGGCTACGAGCAGTACTTC
>TRBJ2-2|-|-|TRBV4-3
CASSQDPEVNTGELFF
TGCGCCAGCAGCCAAGATCCAGAGGTGAACACCGGGGAGCTGTTTTTT
>TRBJ2-5|-|few|TRBV2
CASSRKPETQYF
TGTGCCAGCAGCCGTAAGCCAGAGACCCAGTACTTC
>TRBJ2-2|-|-|TRBV6-4
CASSDFRTGNTGELFF
TGTGCCAGCAGTGACTTCCGAACAGGGAACACCGGGGAGCTGTTTTTT
>TRBJ2-1|-|-|TRBV7-8
CASSESGSSYNEQFF
TGTGCCAGCAGCGAAAGTGGTTCCTCCTACAATGAGCAGTTCTTC
>TRBJ2-7|-|-|TRBV25-1
CASRETDVEQYF
TGTGCCAGCAGGGAAACGGATGTCGAGCAGTACTTC
>TRBJ1-1|-|-|TRBV5-4
CASSLRQPNTEAFF
TGTGCCAGCAGCTTAAGACAGCCCAACACTGAAGCTTTCTTT
>TRBJ2-1|-|-|TRBV6-1
CASSEANYNEQFF
TGTGCCAGCAGTGAAGCCAATTACAATGAGCAGTTCTTC
>TRBJ1-5|-|-|TRBV5-1
CASSPLGGNQPQHF
TGCGCCAGCAGCCCGCTTGGGGGCAATCAGCCCCAGCATTTT
>TRBJ1-2|TRBD1|many|TRBV5-1
CASSLFGTDYGYTF
TGCGCCAGCAGCCTCTTCGGGACAGACTATGGCTACACCTTC
>TRBJ1-1|-|-|TRBV10-1
CASSEHPRGNTEAFF
TGCGCCAGCAGTGAGCATCCCAGGGGCAACACTGAAGCTTTCTTT
>TRBJ2-7|-|-|TRBV5-8
CASSLVANQPYEQYF
TGTGCCAGCAGCTTGGTCGCTAACCAACCCTACGAGCAGTACTTC
>TRBJ2-6|-|-|TRBV27
CASKLTGGANVLTF
TGTGCCAGCAAACTGACAGGTGGGGCCAACGTCCTGACTTTC
>TRBJ1-2|TRBD1|once|TRBV25-1
CASTNFGQGGGYTF
TGTGCCAGCACCAACTTCGGACAGGGTGGTGGCTACACCTTC
>TRBJ1-1|-|few|TRBV10-3
CAISGTESEGAFF
TGTGCCATCAGTGGGACAGAATCCGAGGGAGCTTTCTTT
>TRBJ2-5|TRBD2|-|TRBV7-2
CASSLAVRTSGPQETQYF
TGTGCCAGCAGCTTAGCGGTCCGGACTAGCGGGCCTCAAGAGACCCAGTACTTC
>TRBJ2-2|-|once|TRBV18
CASSPRSGSGELFF
TGTGCCAGCTCACCAAGATCGGGGTCCGGGGAGCTGTTTTTT
>TRBJ2-7|-|-|TRBV12-5
CASGLETPYEQYF
TGTGCTAGTGGTTTGGAGACACCCTACGAGCAGTACTTC
>TRBJ1-3|-|-|TRBV11-2
CASSQDVTASSGNTIYF
TGTGCCAGCAGCCAAGACGTTACGGCCAGCTCTGGAAACACCATATATTTT
>TRBJ2-3|-|-|TRBV6-5
CASSADGVGTDTQYF
TGTGCCAGCAGTGCGGATGGGGTCGGCACAGATACGCAGTATTTT
>TRBJ2-3|-|few|TRBV12-5
CASGLGPGAPNTQYF
TGTGCTAGTGGTTTGGGCCCTGGAGCGCCGAATACGCAGTATTTT
>TRBJ2-1|-|-|TRBV7-2
CASSSGANNEQFF
TGTGCCAGCAGCTCGGGGGCAAACAATGAGCAGTTCTTC
>TRBJ2-7|-|few|TRBV10-2
CASSESGGYEQYF
TGCGCCAGCAGTGAGTCAGGGGGTTACGAGCAGTACTTC
>TRBJ2-6|TRBD1|-|TRBV11-1
CASSFQDRPSGANVLTF
TGTGCCAGCAGCTTTCAGGACAGGCCATCTGGGGCCAACGTCCTGACTTTC
>TRBJ2-7|-|few|TRBV19
CASSDYYEQYF
TGTGCCAGTAGCGATTACTACGAGCAGTACTTC
>TRBJ1-1|-|-|TRBV28
CATGWGRRDTEAFF
TGTGCCACCGGGTGGGGGCGGAGGGACACTGAAGCTTTCTTT
>TRBJ1-3|TRBD1|-|TRBV4-3
CASSQAPGGSGNTIYF
TGCGCCAGCAGCCAAGCCCCAGGGGGCTCTGGAAACACCATATATTTT
>TRBJ1-5|-|-|TRBV7-2
CASSPDRDNRQPQHF
TGTGCCAGCAGCCCTGACCGGGACAATCGTCAGCCCCAGCATTTT
>TRBJ1-1|TRBD1|-|TRBV28
CASSLPGGAGNTEAFF
TGTGCCAGCAGTTTGCCAGGGGGCGCCGGTAATACTGAAGCTTTCTTT
>TRBJ2-1|TRBD2|-|TRBV2
CASSAGTSGSIPSYNEQFF
TGTGCCAGCAGTGCCGGGACTAGCGGGAGTATACCCTCCTACAATGAGCAGTTCTTC
>TRBJ1-2|-|-|TRBV9
CASSVDRSVIPYGYTF
TGTGCCAGCAGCGTAGATCGGAGTGTCATCCCCTATGGCTACACCTTC
>TRBJ2-7|-|-|TRBV6-5
CASSYEWEGENEQYF
TGTGCCAGCAGTTACGAGTGGGAGGGGGAAAACGAGCAGTACTTC
>TRBJ2-3|-|-|TRBV6-4
CASSDSWGPTDTQYF
TGTGCCAGCAGTGACTCCTGGGGCCCCACAGATACGCAGTATTTT
>TRBJ1-2|TRBD1|-|TRBV11-2
CASSLTGGGFRYGYTF
TGTGCCAGCAGCTTGACAGGGGGGGGATTTCGCTATGGCTACACCTTC
>TRBJ1-3|TRBD1|few|TRBV7-9
CASSSGQGRNTIYF
TGTGCCAGCAGCTCGGGACAGGGCCGAAACACCATATATTTT
>TRBJ1-2|-|-|TRBV5-4
CASSLSGLRRYGYTF
TGTGCCAGCAGCTTGTCGGGATTACGACGCTATGGCTACACCTTC
>TRBJ2-5|-|few|TRBV7-6
CASSLVVQETQYF
TGTGCCAGCAGCTTAGTCGTTCAAGAGACCCAGTACTTC
>TRBJ2-7|-|few|TRBV7-7
CASSPWTNRDYEQYF
TGTGCCAGCAGCCCCTGGACCAATCGGGACTACGAGCAGTACTTC
>TRBJ1-2|TRBD1|-|TRBV10-3
CAARGEVIQGYTF
TGTGCCGCCAGGGGGGAGGTCATACAGGGCTACACCTTC
>TRBJ1-2|-|few|TRBV19
CASERDRSYGYTF
TGTGCCAGTGAGCGGGACCGAAGCTATGGCTACACCTTC
>TRBJ2-5|-|-|TRBV7-8
CASSRSGTTQETQYF
TGTGCCAGCAGCCGATCCGGGACAACCCAAGAGACCCAGTACTTC
>TRBJ2-1|TRBD2|-|TRBV5-1
CASSYTGTRGGDEQFF
TGCGCCAGCAGCTATACCGGGACTAGAGGTGGGGATGAGCAGTTCTTC
>TRBJ2-5|-|-|TRBV5-1
CASSLALDLGTQYF
TGCGCCAGCAGCTTGGCTCTAGATCTTGGGACCCAGTACTTC
>TRBJ1-2|-|-|TRBV27
CASSLRQGQGYTF
TGTGCCAGCAGTTTAAGGCAGGGTCAAGGCTACACCTTC
>TRBJ2-3|TRBD2|-|TRBV25-1
CASSGRTSGNPDTQYF
TGTGCCAGCAGTGGGCGGACTAGCGGGAACCCAGATACGCAGTATTTT
>TRBJ2-7|-|-|TRBV7-3
CASSPRPTAVDEQYF
TGTGCCAGCAGCCCTCGGCCGACGGCGGTCGACGAGCAGTACTTC
>TRBJ1-1|TRBD1|-|TRBV19
CASSMATGGTEAFF
TGTGCCAGTAGTATGGCAACAGGGGGCACTGAAGCTTTCTTT
>TRBJ1-2|-|-|TRBV5-1
CASSLGWGLISYGYTF
TGCGCCAGCAGCTTGGGTTGGGGGCTAATTTCCTATGGCTACACCTTC